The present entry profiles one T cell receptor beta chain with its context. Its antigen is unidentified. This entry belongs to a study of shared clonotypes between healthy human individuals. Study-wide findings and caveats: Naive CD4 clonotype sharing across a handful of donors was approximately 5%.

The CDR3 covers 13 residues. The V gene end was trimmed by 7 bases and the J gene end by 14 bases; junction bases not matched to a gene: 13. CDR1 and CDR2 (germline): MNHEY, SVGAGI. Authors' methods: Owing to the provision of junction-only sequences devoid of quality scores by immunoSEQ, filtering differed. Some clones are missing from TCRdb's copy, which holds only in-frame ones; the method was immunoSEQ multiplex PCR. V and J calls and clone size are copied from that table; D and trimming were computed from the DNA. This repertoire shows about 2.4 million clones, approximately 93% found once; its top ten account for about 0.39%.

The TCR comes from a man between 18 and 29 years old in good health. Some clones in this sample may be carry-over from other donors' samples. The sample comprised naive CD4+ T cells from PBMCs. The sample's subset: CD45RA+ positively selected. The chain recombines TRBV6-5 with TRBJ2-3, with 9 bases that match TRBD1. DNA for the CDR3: TGTGCCAGCATCTTGACCCGGACAGGGGATCGGTATTTT. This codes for CASILTRTGDRYF.